Listed here are 16 T cell receptor beta chains from one sample, sequenced in a study of T cells in tumors after PD-1 blockade. Repertoires were generated with immunoSEQ multiplex PCR, while TCRdb's copy carries only in-frame clones and drops some. The repertoire holds roughly 4,200 clones, with around two thirds as singletons. The sequencing used tumor tissue, collected before anti-PD-1 treatment. The receptors were sampled from a human donor with basal cell carcinoma.

This clone came up a few times. The chain is built from TRBV6-1 and TRBJ2-3; TRBD2 agrees at 7 bases. The length of the CDR3 is 15 residues. Germline lookup yields CDR1 MNHNS and CDR2 SASEGT. J was trimmed by 1 base and V by 2 bases; bases with no gene match: 3. CDR3 DNA: TGTGCCAGCAGTGAATTTGGACTAGGCACAGATACGCAGTATTTT. Protein sequence: CASSEFGLGTDTQYF.

In this sample, this clone turned up a few times. This chain joins TRBV7-2 and TRBJ2-2; no clear D. Trimming took off 5 bases at V and 1 base at J, with 8 bases between the two ends. The CDR3 runs 14 residues. Germline V gene sequence: CDR1 SGHTA, CDR2 FQGNSA. The DNA of the CDR3 is TGTGCCAGCAGCCTCGGATGGAACACCGGGGAGCTGTTTTTT. Translation: CASSLGWNTGELFF.

This chain joins TRBV9 and TRBJ1-6; D might be TRBD1 (5 bases). Germline lookup yields CDR1 SGDLS and CDR2 YYNGEE. V was shortened by 3 bases and J by 6 bases, with 7 bases between the two germline ends. The CDR3 has 13 residues. DNA of the CDR3: TGTGCCAGCAGCGAAGGGACTAATTCACCCCTCCACTTT. It specifies CASSEGTNSPLHF. The full variable domain, with the rest looked up from reference TRBV9 and TRBJ1-6, is DSGVTQTPKHLITATGQRVTLRCSPRSGDLSVYWYQQSLDQGLQFLIQYYNGEERAKGNILERFSAQQFPDLHSELNLSSLELGDSALYFCASSEGTNSPLHFGNGTRLTVT.

The J gene is TRBJ1-6, the V gene TRBV27; no definite D call. The CDR3 length is 14 residues. The ends were cut back, 5 bases at V and 10 bases at J, with 15 bases in the middle. Per the germline V gene, CDR1 is MNHEY and CDR2 is SMNVEV (reference sequence). The CDR3 reads CASSQRLDTSPLHF. DNA for the CDR3: TGTGCCAGCAGTCAAAGATTGGATACCTCACCCCTCCACTTT.

The chain carries TRBV3-1 (or the pseudogene TRBV3-2) and TRBJ2-3; TRBD2 agrees at 12 bases. Looked up from germline, CDR1 is LGHDT and CDR2 is YNNKEL (reference sequence). V lost 1 base and J lost 3; bases outside the gene matches: 5. This CDR3 has 17 amino acids. CDR3 in amino acids: CASSQVTSGSRTDTQYF. CDR3 nucleotide sequence: TGTGCCAGCAGCCAAGTGACTAGCGGGAGTAGGACAGATACGCAGTATTTT.

Remarks on this clone: The limits of the CDR3 on the DNA are not certain, so only TCRdb's listed CDR3 is given. This chain links TRBV5-6 with TRBJ2-2; the table's D call TRBD2 went unverified against the DNA. From its first to its last residue, the CDR3 has 15 amino acids. Germline values: CDR1 SGHDT, CDR2 YYEEEE. CDR3 protein: CASSLDGRRAGELFF.

The chain employs TRBV5-1 and TRBJ1-4, with D perhaps matching TRBD1 (5 bases). Germline values: CDR1 SGHRS, CDR2 YFSETQ. The CDR3 extends over 15 amino acids. V lost 3 bases, J lost 0 bases, and 9 bases lay in between. The CDR3 sequence is CASSSGEPTNEKLFF. The CDR3 nucleotides read TGCGCCAGCAGCTCGGGGGAACCAACTAATGAAAAACTGTTTTTT.

The chain carries TRBV2 and TRBJ1-6; 7 nucleotides match TRBD1. This CDR3 is 14 amino acids long. J gave up 7 bases and V 5 bases, and 5 bases lay outside the gene matches. Germline CDR1 reads SNHLY; CDR2 reads FYNNEI. The CDR3 region is CASSNDRENSPLHF. DNA for the CDR3: TGTGCCAGCAGTAACGACAGGGAGAATTCACCCCTCCACTTT.

This clone has a handful of counts. This chain links TRBV7-3 with TRBJ2-5; TRBD2 aligns across 10 bases. This CDR3 region has 13 residues. Per germline, CDR1 SGHTA and CDR2 FQGTGA. The V gene end was trimmed by 4 bases and the J gene end by 4 bases; junction bases not matched to a gene: 0. DNA for the CDR3: TGTGCCAGCAGCTCTAGCGGGAGAGAGACCCAGTACTTC. Its translation is CASSSSGRETQYF.

This clone has more than one count but fewer than ten. The V and J genes are TRBV5-5 and TRBJ1-1; D is unclear. V was pared by 4 bases and J by 7 bases, with 8 bases between. CDR1 and CDR2 from the germline V gene are SGHKS and YYEKEE (reference sequence). The CDR3 is 11 amino acids. CDR3 sequence reads: CASSLTSEAFF. CDR3 bases: TGTGCCAGCAGCCTCACAAGTGAAGCTTTCTTT.

The chain carries TRBV3-1 (or the pseudogene TRBV3-2) and TRBJ2-1; 8 bases fit TRBD2. V was clipped by 4 bases and J by 3 bases; unmatched bases: 8. The V gene's germline CDR1 is LGHDT and CDR2 YNNKEL (reference sequence). CDR3 size: 16 residues. The CDR3 sequence is CASSPFSGNVYNEQFF. The CDR3 bases are TGTGCCAGCAGCCCTTTTAGCGGGAACGTCTACAATGAGCAGTTCTTC.

J is TRBJ2-1 and V is TRBV28, with no clear D. There are 13 residues in the CDR3. CDR1 MDHEN and CDR2 SYDVKM come from the germline V gene. V shed 3 bases and J shed 0 bases, with 3 bases lying between them. The CDR3 reads CASSLSSYNEQFF. The CDR3 nucleotides read TGTGCCAGCAGTTTGAGCTCCTACAATGAGCAGTTCTTC.

This sequence joins TRBV5-1 and TRBJ1-5; D may be TRBD1 (6 bases). With 0 bases removed from V and 4 bases from J, the gap between germline ends came to 8 bases. This CDR3 comprises 14 residues. Germline V gives CDR1 SGHRS, CDR2 YFSETQ. DNA of the CDR3: TGCGCCAGCAGCTTGGATACAGGGAATCAGCCCCAGCATTTT. Translation gives CASSLDTGNQPQHF. The full variable domain, in which reference TRBV5-1 and TRBJ1-5 provide the parts outside the CDR3, is KAGVTQTPRYLIKTRGQQVTLSCSPISGHRSVSWYQQTPGQGLQFLFEYFSETQRNKGNFPGRFSGRQFSNSRSEMNVSTLELGDSALYLCASSLDTGNQPQHFGDGTRLSIL.

This clone was counted between two and nine times. The chain carries TRBV25-1 and TRBJ2-1; 9 bases line up with TRBD2. V lost 4 bases, J lost 5 bases, and 3 bases stayed unmatched. CDR1 and CDR2 (germline): MGHDK, SYGVNS. The CDR3 sequence is 14 residues long. The DNA of the CDR3 is TGTGCCAGCAGTGTCGCTAGCGGGAACAATGAGCAGTTCTTC. Translating it yields CASSVASGNNEQFF.

This clone was found a few times. V usage is TRBV21-1 and J usage is TRBJ1-5; the table's D gene call, TRBD1, was not cross checked with the DNA. TRBV21-1 is listed as a pseudogene. This CDR3 has 16 amino acids. CDR3 in amino acids: CASSKLRGQSNQPQHF. CDR3 nucleotides: TGTGCCAGCAGCAAACTAAGGGGACAGAGCAATCAGCCCCAGCATTTT.

This clone was seen more than once but under ten times. This chain links TRBV5-1 with TRBJ1-2; maybe TRBD1 (6 bases). The CDR3 runs to 11 residues. The germline V gene encodes CDR1 SGHRS and CDR2 YFSETQ. The V end was cut by 3 bases, the J end by 8 bases, with 8 bases between. This chain's CDR3 is CASSSGGGYTF. For the CDR3, the DNA is TGCGCCAGCAGCTCGGGGGGCGGCTACACCTTC. The complete variable domain, with remaining parts taken from reference TRBV5-1 and TRBJ1-2, reads KAGVTQTPRYLIKTRGQQVTLSCSPISGHRSVSWYQQTPGQGLQFLFEYFSETQRNKGNFPGRFSGRQFSNSRSEMNVSTLELGDSALYLCASSSGGGYTFGSGTRLTVV.